This TCR beta chain was sequenced for a study of Ad26.COV2.S vaccination and SARS-CoV-2 variants. The overall study: The trial was COV1001 and the donor's arm was Ad26.COV2.S. Ad26.COV2.S was injected intramuscularly once or twice, 56 days apart.

Treatment in this sample: around 19 received Ad26.COV2.S at low or high dose, single or two shots; 5 received placebo; per-sample allocation not given. Day 63 following the first vaccine or placebo injection was when the samples were taken. An Ad26 vector expressing Wuhan-strain SARS-CoV-2 spike constituted the vaccine. Turning to this clone: Its antigen is not identified. Other DNA variants within this sample encode the same CDR3.

General study results and limits: Breadth of non-spike TCRs did not differ between vaccinees and placebo recipients.

This CDR3 spans 15 amino acids. Germline V CDR1 and CDR2: LGHNA, YSLEER. Trimming shortened V by 0 bases and J by 4 bases, and 10 bases separated the two germline ends. Measured with immunoSEQ multiplex PCR; TCRdb has only the in-frame clones, and not every one. This table holds under 300,000 clones, around 88% found once. The sample was peripheral blood, taken in a trial of Ad26.COV2.S vaccine versus placebo. The TCR sequence derives from a person between 18 and 65 years old who received the Ad26.COV2.S COVID-19 vaccine or a placebo. This chain links TRBV4-3 with TRBJ2-1, with D possibly being TRBD1 or TRBD2 (5 bases each). The CDR3 DNA reads TGCGCCAGCAGCCAAGATAGGGGACCTTACAATGAGCAGTTCTTC. It yields the protein CASSQDRGPYNEQFF.